The clone carrying this TCR beta chain has a handful of counts. The data were taken from a study of blood T cells in healthy people across ages. CDR1 is SGHVS and CDR2 is FNYEAQ in the germline V gene. The CDR3 contains 13 residues. Trimming removed 5 bases at V and 3 bases at J, with 11 bases between. A sample-barcoded 5' primer and a J-beta primer mix were used in a second PCR of about 7 to 12 cycles. TCRdb re-called the 5' RACE reads through MiXCR, storing one row per CDR3 protein. The profile covers hundreds of thousands of distinct CDR3 sequences, with less than 45% appearing a single time and approximately 29% taken by the ten largest.

V and J are TRBV7-6 and TRBJ2-7; D may be TRBD2 (6 bases). This TCR was recovered from an elderly man in good health. What was sequenced was blood. CDR3 residues: CASSERESYEQYF. CDR3 DNA sequence: TGTGCCAGCAGCGAACGGGAGAGCTACGAGCAGTACTTC.